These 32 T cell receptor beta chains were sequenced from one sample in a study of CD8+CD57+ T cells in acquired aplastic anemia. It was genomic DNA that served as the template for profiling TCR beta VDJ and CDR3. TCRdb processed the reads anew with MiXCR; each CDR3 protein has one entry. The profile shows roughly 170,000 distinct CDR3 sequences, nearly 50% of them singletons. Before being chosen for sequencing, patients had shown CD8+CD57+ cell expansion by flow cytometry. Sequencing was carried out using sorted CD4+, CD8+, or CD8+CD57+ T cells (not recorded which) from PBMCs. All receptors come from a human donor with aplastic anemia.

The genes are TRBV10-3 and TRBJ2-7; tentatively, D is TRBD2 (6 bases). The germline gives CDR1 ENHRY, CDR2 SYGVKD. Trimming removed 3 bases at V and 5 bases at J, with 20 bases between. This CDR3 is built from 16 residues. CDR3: CAISDILTSTTHEQYF. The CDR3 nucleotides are TGTGCCATCAGTGATATTTTGACTAGTACGACCCACGAGCAGTACTTC.

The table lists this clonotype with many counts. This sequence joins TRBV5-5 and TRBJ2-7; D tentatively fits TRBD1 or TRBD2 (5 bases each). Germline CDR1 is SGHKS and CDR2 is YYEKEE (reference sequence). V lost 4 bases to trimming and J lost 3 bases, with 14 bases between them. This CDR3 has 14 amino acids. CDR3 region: CASSPRDGHYEQYF. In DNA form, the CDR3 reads TGTGCCAGCAGCCCGAGGGACGGACACTACGAGCAGTACTTC. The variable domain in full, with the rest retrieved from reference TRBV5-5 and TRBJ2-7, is DAGVTQSPTHLIKTRGQQVTLRCSPISGHKSVSWYQQVLGQGPQFIFQYYEKEERGRGNFPDRFSARQFPNYSSELNVNALLLGDSALYLCASSPRDGHYEQYFGPGTRLTVT.

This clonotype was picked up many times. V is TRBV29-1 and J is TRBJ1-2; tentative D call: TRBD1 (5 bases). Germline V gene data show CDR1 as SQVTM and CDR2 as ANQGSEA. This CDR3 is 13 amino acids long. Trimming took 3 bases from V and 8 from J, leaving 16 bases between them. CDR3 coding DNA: TGCAGCGTTGATGATCAGGGAGGGATAGGCTACACCTTC. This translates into CSVDDQGGIGYTF. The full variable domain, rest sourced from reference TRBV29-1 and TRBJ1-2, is SAVISQKPSRDICQRGTSLTIQCQVDSQVTMMFWYRQQPGQSLTLIATANQGSEATYESGFVIDKFPISRPNLTFSTLTVSNMSPEDSSIYLCSVDDQGGIGYTFGSGTRLTVV.

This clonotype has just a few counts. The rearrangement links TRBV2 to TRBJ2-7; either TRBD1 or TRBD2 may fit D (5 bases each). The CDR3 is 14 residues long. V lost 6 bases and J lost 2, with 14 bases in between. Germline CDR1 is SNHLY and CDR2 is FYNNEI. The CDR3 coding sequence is TGTGCCAGCAGGCCCATAGGGACCACCTACGAGCAGTACTTC. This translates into CASRPIGTTYEQYF.

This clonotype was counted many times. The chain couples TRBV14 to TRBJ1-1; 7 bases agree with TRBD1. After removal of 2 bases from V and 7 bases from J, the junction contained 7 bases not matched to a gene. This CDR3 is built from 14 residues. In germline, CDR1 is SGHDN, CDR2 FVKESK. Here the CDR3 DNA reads TGTGCCAGCAGCCAATATTCCGGGGACAGTGAAGCTTTCTTT. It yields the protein CASSQYSGDSEAFF.

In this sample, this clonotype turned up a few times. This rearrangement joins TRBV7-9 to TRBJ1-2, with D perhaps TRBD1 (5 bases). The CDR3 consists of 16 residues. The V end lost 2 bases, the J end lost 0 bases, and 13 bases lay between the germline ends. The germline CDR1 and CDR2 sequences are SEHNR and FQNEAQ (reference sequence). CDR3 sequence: CASSLQGSFSNYGYTF. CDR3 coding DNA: TGTGCCAGCAGCTTACAGGGAAGCTTTTCTAACTATGGCTACACCTTC. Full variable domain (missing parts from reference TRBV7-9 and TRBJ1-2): DTGVSQNPRHKITKRGQNVTFRCDPISEHNRLYWYRQTLGQGPEFLTYFQNEAQLEKSRLLSDRFSAERPKGSFSTLEIQRTEQGDSAMYLCASSLQGSFSNYGYTFGSGTRLTVV.

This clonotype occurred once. CDR3: CASSIGQGRNQPQHF. The CDR3 DNA reads as TGTGCCAGTAGTATAGGGCAGGGGCGCAATCAGCCCCAGCATTTT. This rearrangement joins TRBV19 to TRBJ1-5, with D perhaps matching TRBD1 (6 bases). V was trimmed by 1 base and J by 2 bases, leaving 9 bases between them. This CDR3 comprises 15 residues. Germline V lookup: CDR1 LNHDA, CDR2 SQIVND (reference sequence).

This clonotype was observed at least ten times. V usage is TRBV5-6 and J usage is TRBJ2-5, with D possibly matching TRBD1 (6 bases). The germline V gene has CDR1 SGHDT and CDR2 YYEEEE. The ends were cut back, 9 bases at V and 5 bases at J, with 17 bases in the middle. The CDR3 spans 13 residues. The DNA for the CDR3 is TGTGCCACCAAGGGGGTAGCGTCGGAGACCCAGTACTTC. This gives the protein CATKGVASETQYF.

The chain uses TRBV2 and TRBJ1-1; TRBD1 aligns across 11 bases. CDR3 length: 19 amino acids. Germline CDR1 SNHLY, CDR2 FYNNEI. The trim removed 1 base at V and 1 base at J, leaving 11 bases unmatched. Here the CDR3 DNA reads TGTGCCAGCAGTGAAGTCTTTCCCGGGACAGGGGGTCCGAACACTGAAGCTTTCTTT. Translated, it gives CASSEVFPGTGGPNTEAFF.

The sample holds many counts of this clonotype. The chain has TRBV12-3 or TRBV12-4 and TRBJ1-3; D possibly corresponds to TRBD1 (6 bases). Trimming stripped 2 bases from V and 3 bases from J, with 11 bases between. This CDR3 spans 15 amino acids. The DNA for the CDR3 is TGTGCCAGCAGTTTATCTGGGACAAGTGGAAACACCATATATTTT. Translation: CASSLSGTSGNTIYF.

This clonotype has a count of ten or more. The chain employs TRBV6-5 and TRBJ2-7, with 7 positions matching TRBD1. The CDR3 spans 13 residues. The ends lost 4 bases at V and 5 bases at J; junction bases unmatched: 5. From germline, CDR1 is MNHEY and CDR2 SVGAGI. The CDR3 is CASSLRGPDEQYF. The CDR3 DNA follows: TGTGCCAGCAGTTTAAGGGGGCCCGACGAGCAGTACTTC.

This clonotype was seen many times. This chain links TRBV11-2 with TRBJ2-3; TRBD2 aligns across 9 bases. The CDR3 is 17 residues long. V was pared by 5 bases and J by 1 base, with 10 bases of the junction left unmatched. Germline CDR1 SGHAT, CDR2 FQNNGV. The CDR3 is CASSLPRSGGRTDTQYF. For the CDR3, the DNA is TGTGCCAGCAGCCTCCCCCGAAGCGGGGGGCGCACAGATACGCAGTATTTT.

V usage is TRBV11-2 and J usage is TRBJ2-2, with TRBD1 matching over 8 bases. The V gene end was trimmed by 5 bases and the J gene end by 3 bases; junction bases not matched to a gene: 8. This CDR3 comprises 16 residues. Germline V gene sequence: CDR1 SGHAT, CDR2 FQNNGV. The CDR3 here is CASSTGQGWDTGELFF. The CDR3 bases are TGTGCCAGCAGCACCGGACAGGGCTGGGACACCGGGGAGCTGTTTTTT.

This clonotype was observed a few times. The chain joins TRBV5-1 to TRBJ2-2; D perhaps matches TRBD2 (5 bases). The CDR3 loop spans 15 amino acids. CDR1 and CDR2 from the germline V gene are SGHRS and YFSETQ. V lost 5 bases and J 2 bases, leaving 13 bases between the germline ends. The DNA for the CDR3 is TGCGCCAGCAGGGAAGAGGGATCTAACACCGGGGAGCTGTTTTTT. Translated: CASREEGSNTGELFF.

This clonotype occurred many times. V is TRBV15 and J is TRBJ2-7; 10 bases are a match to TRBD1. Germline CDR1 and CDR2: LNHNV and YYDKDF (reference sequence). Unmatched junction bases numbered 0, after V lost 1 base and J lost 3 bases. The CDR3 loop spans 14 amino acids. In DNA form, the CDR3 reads TGTGCCACCAGCAGAGGGACAGGGGGCTACGAGCAGTACTTC. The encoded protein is CATSRGTGGYEQYF. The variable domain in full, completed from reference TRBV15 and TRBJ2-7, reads DAMVIQNPRYQVTQFGKPVTLSCSQTLNHNVMYWYQQKSSQAPKLLFHYYDKDFNNEADTPDNFQSRRPNTSFCFLDIRSPGLGDTAMYLCATSRGTGGYEQYFGPGTRLTVT.

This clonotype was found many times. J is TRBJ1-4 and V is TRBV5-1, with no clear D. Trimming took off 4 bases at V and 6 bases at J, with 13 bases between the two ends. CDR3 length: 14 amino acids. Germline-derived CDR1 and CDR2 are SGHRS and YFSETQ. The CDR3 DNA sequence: TGCGCCAGCAGCCGGGGATCGGGCGATGAAAAACTGTTTTTT. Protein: CASSRGSGDEKLFF. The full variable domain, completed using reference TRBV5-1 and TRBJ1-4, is KAGVTQTPRYLIKTRGQQVTLSCSPISGHRSVSWYQQTPGQGLQFLFEYFSETQRNKGNFPGRFSGRQFSNSRSEMNVSTLELGDSALYLCASSRGSGDEKLFFGSGTQLSVL.

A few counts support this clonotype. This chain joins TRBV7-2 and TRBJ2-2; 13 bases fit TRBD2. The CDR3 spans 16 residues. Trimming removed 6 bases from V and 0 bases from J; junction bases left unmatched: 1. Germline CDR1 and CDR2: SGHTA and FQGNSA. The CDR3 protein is CASRLAGGANTGELFF. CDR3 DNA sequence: TGTGCCAGCAGACTAGCGGGGGGGGCGAACACCGGGGAGCTGTTTTTT.

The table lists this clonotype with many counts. The CDR3 sequence: CASSDNRGEGRGEAFF. The CDR3 nucleotides read TGCGCCAGCAGCGATAACAGGGGAGAAGGGCGGGGTGAAGCTTTCTTT. The rearrangement links TRBV5-1 to TRBJ1-1; the match to TRBD1 covers 7 bases. This CDR3 is 16 amino acids long. Germline values: CDR1 SGHRS, CDR2 YFSETQ. V trimming: 4 bases; J trimming: 7 bases; junction bases outside the gene matches: 16.

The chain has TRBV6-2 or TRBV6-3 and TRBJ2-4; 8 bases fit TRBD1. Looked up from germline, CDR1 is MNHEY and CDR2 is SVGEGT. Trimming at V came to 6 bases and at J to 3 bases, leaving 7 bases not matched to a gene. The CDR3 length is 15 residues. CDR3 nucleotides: TGTGCCAGCAGATCGGACAGGGCTGGCAAAAACATTCAGTACTTC. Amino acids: CASRSDRAGKNIQYF.

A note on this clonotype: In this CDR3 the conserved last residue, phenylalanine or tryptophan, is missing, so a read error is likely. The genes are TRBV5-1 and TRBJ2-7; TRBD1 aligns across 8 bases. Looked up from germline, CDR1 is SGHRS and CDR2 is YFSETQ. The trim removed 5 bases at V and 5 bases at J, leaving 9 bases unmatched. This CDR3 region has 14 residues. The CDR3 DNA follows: TGCGCCAGCAGTCCAGGGGGCGCGGAAAACGAGCAGTACCTC. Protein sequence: CASSPGGAENEQYL.

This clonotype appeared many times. The CDR3 region is CASSESVDTEAFF. CDR3 nucleotides: TGTGCCAGCAGTGAATCGGTGGACACTGAAGCTTTCTTT. This chain uses TRBV6-1 with TRBJ1-1, with D hard to call. The V end was cut by 2 bases, the J end by 3 bases, with 7 bases between. The V gene's germline CDR1 is MNHNS and CDR2 SASEGT. This CDR3 region has 13 residues.

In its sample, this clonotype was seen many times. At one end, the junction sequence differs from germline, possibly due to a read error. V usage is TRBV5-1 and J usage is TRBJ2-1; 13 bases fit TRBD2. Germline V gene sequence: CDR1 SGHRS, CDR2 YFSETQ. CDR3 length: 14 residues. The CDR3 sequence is CASSSGTSGDDSLF. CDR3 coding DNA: TGCGCCAGCAGCTCCGGGACTAGCGGGGACGATAGCCTCTTC.

The CDR3 DNA is TGTGCCAGCAGTGAGGGTAGCGGGGGGGAAGCTTTCTTT. Translation: CASSEGSGGEAFF. This rearrangement joins TRBV2 to TRBJ1-1; a weak D match, TRBD1 (5 bases). Germline V CDR1 and CDR2: SNHLY, FYNNEI. The V gene lost 3 bases and the J gene lost 8 bases, with 13 bases spanning the gap. CDR3 length equals 13 residues.

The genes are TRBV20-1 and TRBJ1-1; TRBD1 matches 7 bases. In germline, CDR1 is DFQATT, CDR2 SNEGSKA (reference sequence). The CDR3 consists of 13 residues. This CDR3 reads CRGSNTGETEAFF. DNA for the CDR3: TGCAGGGGAAGTAATACAGGGGAGACTGAAGCTTTCTTT.

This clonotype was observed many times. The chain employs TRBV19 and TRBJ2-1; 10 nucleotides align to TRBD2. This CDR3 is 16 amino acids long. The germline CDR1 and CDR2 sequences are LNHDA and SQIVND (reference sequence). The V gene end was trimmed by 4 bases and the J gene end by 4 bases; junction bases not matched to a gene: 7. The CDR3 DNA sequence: TGTGCCAGTAGTAGTCCCCTAGCGGGGGAGTACAATGAGCAGTTCTTC. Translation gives CASSSPLAGEYNEQFF.

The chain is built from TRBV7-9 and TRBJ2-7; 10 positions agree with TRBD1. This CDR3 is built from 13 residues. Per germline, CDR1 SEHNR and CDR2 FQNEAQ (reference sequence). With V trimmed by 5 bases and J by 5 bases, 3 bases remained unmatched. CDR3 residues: CASSRGTGDEQYF. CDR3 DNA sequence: TGTGCCAGCAGCCGGGGGACAGGGGACGAGCAGTACTTC. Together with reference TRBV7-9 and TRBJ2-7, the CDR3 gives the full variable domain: DTGVSQNPRHKITKRGQNVTFRCDPISEHNRLYWYRQTLGQGPEFLTYFQNEAQLEKSRLLSDRFSAERPKGSFSTLEIQRTEQGDSAMYLCASSRGTGDEQYFGPGTRLTVT.

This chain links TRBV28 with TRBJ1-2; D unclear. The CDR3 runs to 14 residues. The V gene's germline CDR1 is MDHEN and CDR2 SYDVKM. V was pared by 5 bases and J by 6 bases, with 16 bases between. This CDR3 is CASSESSVADGYTF. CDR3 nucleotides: TGTGCCAGCAGTGAAAGTTCGGTGGCCGATGGCTACACCTTC.

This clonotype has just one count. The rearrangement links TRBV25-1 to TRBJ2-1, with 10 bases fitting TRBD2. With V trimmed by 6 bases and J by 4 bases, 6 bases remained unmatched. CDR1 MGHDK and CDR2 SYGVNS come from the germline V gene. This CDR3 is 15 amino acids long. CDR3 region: CASRLAGRGYNEQFF. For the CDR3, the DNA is TGTGCCAGCAGACTAGCGGGGAGGGGTTACAATGAGCAGTTCTTC. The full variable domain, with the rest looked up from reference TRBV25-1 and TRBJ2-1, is EADIYQTPRYLVIGTGKKITLECSQTMGHDKMYWYQQDPGMELHLIHYSYGVNSTEKGDLSSESTVSRIRTEHFPLTLESARPSHTSQYLCASRLAGRGYNEQFFGPGTRLTVL.

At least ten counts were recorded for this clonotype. CDR3 in DNA: TGTGCCAGCAGCTTTAGGGGTAATTCACCCCTCCACTTT. Translation gives CASSFRGNSPLHF. V gene TRBV7-9 combines with J gene TRBJ1-6; maybe TRBD1 (5 bases). Per germline, CDR1 SEHNR and CDR2 FQNEAQ (reference sequence). The V end lost 3 bases, the J end lost 6 bases, and 6 bases lay between the germline ends. This CDR3 is 13 amino acids long.

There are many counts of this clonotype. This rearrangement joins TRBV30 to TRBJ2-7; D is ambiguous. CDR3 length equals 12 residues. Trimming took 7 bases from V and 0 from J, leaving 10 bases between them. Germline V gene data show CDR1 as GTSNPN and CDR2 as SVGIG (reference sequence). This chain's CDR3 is CAYAESSYEQYF. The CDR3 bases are TGTGCCTACGCTGAGTCCTCCTACGAGCAGTACTTC. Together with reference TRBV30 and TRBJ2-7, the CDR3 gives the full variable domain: SQTIHQWPATLVQPVGSPLSLECTVEGTSNPNLYWYRQAAGRGLQLLFYSVGIGQISSEVPQNLSASRPQDRQFILSSKKLLLSDSGFYLCAYAESSYEQYFGPGTRLTVT.

The CDR3, as DNA: TGTGCCAGCAGCCACCCCCTGGGAATTACAGACGGCTACACCTTC. Protein: CASSHPLGITDGYTF. The genes are TRBV7-6 and TRBJ1-2; D is unresolved. Germline V gene data show CDR1 as SGHVS and CDR2 as FNYEAQ. CDR3 size: 15 residues. The ends were cut back, 5 bases at V and 8 bases at J, with 21 bases in the middle. Combining the CDR3 with reference TRBV7-6 and TRBJ1-2 gives the whole variable domain GAGVSQSPRYKVTKRGQDVALRCDPISGHVSLYWYRQALGQGPEFLTYFNYEAQQDKSGLPNDRFSAERPEGSISTLTIQRTEQRDSAMYRCASSHPLGITDGYTFGSGTRLTVV.

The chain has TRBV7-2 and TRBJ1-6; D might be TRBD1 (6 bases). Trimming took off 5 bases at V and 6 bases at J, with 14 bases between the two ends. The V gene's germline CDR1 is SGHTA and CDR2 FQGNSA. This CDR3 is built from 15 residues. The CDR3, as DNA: TGTGCCAGCAGCGCGCAGGGGATGAGTAATTCACCCCTCCACTTT. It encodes CASSAQGMSNSPLHF. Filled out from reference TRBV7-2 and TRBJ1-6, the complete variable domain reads GAGVSQSPSNKVTEKGKDVELRCDPISGHTALYWYRQSLGQGLEFLIYFQGNSAPDKSGLPSDRFSAERTGGSVSTLTIQRTQQEDSAVYLCASSAQGMSNSPLHFGNGTRLTVT.